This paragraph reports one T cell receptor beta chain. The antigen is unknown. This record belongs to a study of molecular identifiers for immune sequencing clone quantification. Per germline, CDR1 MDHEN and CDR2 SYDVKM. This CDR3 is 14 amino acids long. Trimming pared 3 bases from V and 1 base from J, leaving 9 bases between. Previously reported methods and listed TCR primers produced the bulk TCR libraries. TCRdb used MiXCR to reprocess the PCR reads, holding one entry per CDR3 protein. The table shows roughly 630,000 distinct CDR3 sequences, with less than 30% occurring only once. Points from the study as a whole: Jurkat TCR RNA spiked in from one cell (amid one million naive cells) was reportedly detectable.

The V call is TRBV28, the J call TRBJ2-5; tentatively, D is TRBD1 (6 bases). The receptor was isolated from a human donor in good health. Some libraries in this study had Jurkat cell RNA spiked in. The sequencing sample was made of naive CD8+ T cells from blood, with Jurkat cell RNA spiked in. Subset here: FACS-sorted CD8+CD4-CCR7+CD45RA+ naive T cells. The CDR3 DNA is TGTGCCAGCAGTTTTGGCAGGGGCCAAGAGACCCAGTACTTC. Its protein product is CASSFGRGQETQYF. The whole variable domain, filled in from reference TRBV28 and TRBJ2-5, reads DVKVTQSSRYLVKRTGEKVFLECVQDMDHENMFWYRQDPGLGLRLIYFSYDVKMKEKGDIPEGYSVSREKKERFSLILESASTNQTSMYLCASSFGRGQETQYFGPGTRLLVL.